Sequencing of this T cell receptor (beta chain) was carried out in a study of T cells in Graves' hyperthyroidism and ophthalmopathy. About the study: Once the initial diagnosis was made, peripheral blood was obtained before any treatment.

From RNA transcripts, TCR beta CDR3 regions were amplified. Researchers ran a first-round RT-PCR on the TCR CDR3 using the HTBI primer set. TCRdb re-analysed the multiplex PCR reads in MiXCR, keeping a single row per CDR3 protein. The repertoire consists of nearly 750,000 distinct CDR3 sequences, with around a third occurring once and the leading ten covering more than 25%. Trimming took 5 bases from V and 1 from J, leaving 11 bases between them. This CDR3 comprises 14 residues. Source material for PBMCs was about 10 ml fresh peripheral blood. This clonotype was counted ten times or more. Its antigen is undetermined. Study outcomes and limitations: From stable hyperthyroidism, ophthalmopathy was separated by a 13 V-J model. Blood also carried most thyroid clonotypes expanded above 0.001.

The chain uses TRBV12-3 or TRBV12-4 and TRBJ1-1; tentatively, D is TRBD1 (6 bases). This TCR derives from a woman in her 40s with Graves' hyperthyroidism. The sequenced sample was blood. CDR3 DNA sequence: TGTGCCAGCAGTCCGGGACACCAGAACACTGAAGCTTTCTTT. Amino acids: CASSPGHQNTEAFF.